What follows is one TCR beta chain and its context. CDR3 length equals 16 residues. V gave up 4 bases and J gave up 4 bases; unmatched junction bases: 11. Per germline, CDR1 MDHEN and CDR2 SYDVKM. This sample is part of a study of OX40 agonist ivuxolimab in advanced cancers. Study overall: The dose-escalation cohort was around 83% male, with a mean age of about 60 years, ranging roughly 20 to 80.

TCRdb's copy holds only in-frame clones and misses some; the assay was immunoSEQ multiplex PCR. This sample carries around 62,000 clones, roughly 87% of them seen once, and the ten largest clones take approximately 5.1%. This receptor was identified in an adult with an advanced solid tumor such as melanoma, head and neck, liver or kidney cancer. This sample comprised CD4+ or CD8+ T cells sorted from blood, obtained in a trial of the OX40 agonist ivuxolimab. The V call is TRBV28, the J call TRBJ2-5, with TRBD2 matching 8 bases. This CDR3 is CASSSTGLDPGETQYF. The CDR3 DNA reads as TGTGCCAGCAGTTCCACGGGACTAGATCCCGGAGAGACCCAGTACTTC.